Shown below are 24 T cell receptor beta chains from a single sample sequenced in a study of T-cell reconstitution after alpha-beta-depleted transplantation in children. It was with unique molecular identifiers that the TCRbeta library was prepared. One entry per CDR3 protein, called by TCRdb with MiXCR from the PCR reads. The data show a few hundred thousand distinct CDR3 sequences, around 10% seen once. Sequencing was performed on PBMCs from the stem cell graft donor, taken from the stem cell graft. The receptor set was obtained from a human donor who donated a stem cell graft to a child with acute lymphoblastic leukemia.

The sample holds many counts of this clonotype. The chain links TRBV5-1 to TRBJ2-5, with 7 nucleotides matching TRBD1. The germline CDR1 and CDR2 sequences are SGHRS and YFSETQ. The CDR3 is made up of 13 amino acids. V lost 4 bases to trimming and J lost 3 bases; unmatched junction nucleotides: 3. The CDR3 coding sequence is TGCGCCAGCAGCCCCACAGGGGAAGAGACCCAGTACTTC. The encoded protein is CASSPTGEETQYF.

V is TRBV5-1 and J is TRBJ2-3; 11 nucleotides match TRBD2. Germline CDR1 and CDR2: SGHRS and YFSETQ. Losses at the gene ends were 3 bases for V and 0 bases for J; bases not matched to a gene: 3. The CDR3 totals 16 residues. CDR3 sequence reads: CASSSIAGGSTDTQYF. Written as DNA, the CDR3 is TGCGCCAGCAGCTCCATAGCGGGAGGGAGCACAGATACGCAGTATTTT.

The gene calls are TRBV6-2 or TRBV6-3 and TRBJ2-1, with D possibly being TRBD1 (6 bases). The CDR3 has 15 residues. CDR1 and CDR2 (germline): MNHEY, SVGEGT. V lost 6 bases and J lost 4, with 16 bases in between. The CDR3 spells CASRPGGSGYNEQFF. CDR3 DNA sequence: TGTGCCAGCAGGCCTGGGGGCTCAGGTTACAATGAGCAGTTCTTC.

This clonotype was seen a few times. The V and J genes are TRBV12-3 or TRBV12-4 and TRBJ2-1; D is perhaps TRBD2 (6 bases). Between the trimmed V and J ends, which lost 3 bases and 7 bases, there was a span of 13 bases. This CDR3 has 14 residues. The CDR3 DNA sequence: TGTGCCAGCAGTTTGGCGGGGACTGGGAATGAGCAGTTCTTC. Amino acid sequence: CASSLAGTGNEQFF.

This rearrangement joins TRBV5-6 to TRBJ2-7, with TRBD1 matching 9 bases. The ends lost 4 bases at V and 6 bases at J; junction bases unmatched: 11. The germline V gene encodes CDR1 SGHDT and CDR2 YYEEEE. This CDR3 is built from 15 residues. CDR3 residues: CASSTYRGLTVEQYF. CDR3 nucleotides: TGTGCCAGCAGCACCTACAGGGGGCTCACGGTCGAGCAGTACTTC.

V is TRBV4-1 and J is TRBJ2-1; 10 bases are shared with TRBD1. Per germline, CDR1 MGHRA and CDR2 YSYEKL. This CDR3 contains 16 residues. J was trimmed by 6 bases and V by 1 base; bases with no gene match: 6. CDR3 in amino acids: CASSQVGTGAFNEQFF. As DNA, the CDR3 is TGCGCCAGCAGCCAAGTTGGGACAGGGGCCTTCAATGAGCAGTTCTTC.

This clonotype was seen a few times. The CDR3 here is CASSQDRTAQSYEQYF. For the CDR3, the DNA is TGCGCCAGCAGCCAAGATAGGACAGCCCAATCCTACGAGCAGTACTTC. The rearrangement links TRBV4-1 to TRBJ2-7; D might be TRBD1 (6 bases). This CDR3 has 16 amino acids. The germline V gene has CDR1 MGHRA and CDR2 YSYEKL. Trimming took 0 bases from V and 1 from J, leaving 13 bases between them.

The sample holds a few counts of this clonotype. This chain links TRBV4-2 with TRBJ2-1; 11 nucleotides align to TRBD1. CDR1 and CDR2 from the germline V gene are LGHNA and YNFKEQ. The CDR3 sequence is 17 residues long. The junction had 11 bases not matched to a gene; V was cut back by 3 bases and J by 7 bases. The DNA of the CDR3 is TGTGCCAGCAGCCAGGTCTCCCGGACAGGGGGCGAAAATGAGCAGTTCTTC. Protein product: CASSQVSRTGGENEQFF.

This clonotype occurred a few times. The chain has TRBV12-3 or TRBV12-4 and TRBJ2-3; the D gene is possibly TRBD1 (6 bases). CDR3 length: 13 residues. Trimming took 6 bases from V and 2 from J, leaving 9 bases between them. The CDR3 DNA is TGTGCCAGCAGCGGACAGCCCACAGATACGCAGTATTTT. The encoded protein is CASSGQPTDTQYF.

The chain links TRBV15 to TRBJ2-5, with 15 bases lining up with TRBD2. In germline, CDR1 is LNHNV, CDR2 YYDKDF (reference sequence). The ends lost 1 base at V and 5 bases at J; junction bases unmatched: 11. The CDR3 is 19 amino acids. The CDR3 DNA follows: TGTGCCACCAGCAGAGCCCAGGGACTAGCGGGAGGTCATTCCGAGACCCAGTACTTC. The encoded protein is CATSRAQGLAGGHSETQYF.

This clonotype was detected once. One end of the junction is discordant with germline, which a read error may explain. The rearrangement links TRBV7-9 to TRBJ2-4; D perhaps matches TRBD2 (6 bases). CDR1 is SEHNR, CDR2 FQNEAQ, per germline (reference sequence). This CDR3 contains 16 residues. CDR3 sequence: CASSLGGRRAKNSQYF. The CDR3 DNA is TGTGCCAGCAGCTTAGGAGGGAGGCGAGCCAAAAACAGTCAGTACTTC.

The chain is built from TRBV5-1 and TRBJ2-1, with D possibly being TRBD2 (5 bases). CDR1 and CDR2 from the germline V gene are SGHRS and YFSETQ. V was clipped by 4 bases and J by 7 bases, with 30 bases between them. The CDR3 is 19 amino acids. CDR3 sequence reads: CASSLNRPLRVESLNEQFF. CDR3 DNA sequence: TGCGCCAGCAGCCTTAATCGCCCCCTGAGGGTAGAGTCGTTAAATGAGCAGTTCTTC.

The CDR3: CASSFGLGPGELFF. The CDR3 DNA follows: TGTGCCAGCAGTTTTGGTCTTGGGCCGGGGGAGCTGTTTTTT. This chain joins TRBV27 and TRBJ2-2; no clear D gene. Trimming took off 3 bases at V and 8 bases at J, with 13 bases between the two ends. This CDR3 has 14 amino acids. Germline V gene data show CDR1 as MNHEY and CDR2 as SMNVEV (reference sequence).

The rearrangement uses TRBV4-2 and TRBJ2-5, with TRBD1 matching over 7 bases. Germline V gene lookup returns CDR1 LGHNA and CDR2 YNFKEQ. The CDR3 loop spans 15 amino acids. V shed 8 bases, J shed 5 bases, and the junction held 14 bases outside the gene matches. The CDR3: CASSTHTGVGETQYF. In nucleotides, the CDR3 is TGTGCCAGCTCTACCCATACAGGGGTTGGGGAGACCCAGTACTTC.

This clonotype turned up a few times. V usage is TRBV6-2 or TRBV6-3 and J usage is TRBJ2-5, with D tentatively TRBD2 (5 bases). This CDR3 contains 12 residues. Germline V lookup: CDR1 MNHEY, CDR2 SVGEGT. Trimming pared 2 bases from V and 7 bases from J, leaving 8 bases between. The CDR3 loop is CASSYALATQYF. The CDR3 DNA sequence: TGTGCCAGCAGTTACGCTCTAGCGACCCAGTACTTC.

This clonotype was detected only a few times. The chain uses TRBV28 and TRBJ2-1; TRBD1 or TRBD2 may be the D gene (5 bases each). Germline V gene sequence: CDR1 MDHEN, CDR2 SYDVKM. Trimming removed 5 bases at V and 4 bases at J, with 18 bases between. This CDR3 has 16 amino acids. The CDR3 loop reads CASSPEGWPLYNEQFF. The CDR3 DNA follows: TGTGCCAGCAGTCCCGAGGGGTGGCCCCTATACAATGAGCAGTTCTTC.

The table lists this clonotype with a few counts. For the CDR3, the DNA is TGTGCCAGCAGTTTTCCTGGCGGGAGCAATGAGCAGTTCTTC. Its protein is CASSFPGGSNEQFF. The rearrangement joins TRBV28 to TRBJ2-1; TRBD2 matches 7 bases. Germline values: CDR1 MDHEN, CDR2 SYDVKM. The CDR3 consists of 14 residues. Trimming at V came to 3 bases and at J to 6 bases, leaving 5 bases not matched to a gene.

CDR3 region: CASSQGLFVGNSPLHF. DNA for the CDR3: TGCGCCAGCAGCCAAGGACTCTTCGTCGGTAATTCACCCCTCCACTTT. The genes are TRBV4-1 and TRBJ1-6; no firm D call. Trimming cost V 1 base and J 6 bases, with 13 bases left between them. CDR1 and CDR2 (germline): MGHRA, YSYEKL. CDR3 size: 16 residues.

The chain couples TRBV19 to TRBJ2-3, with 11 bases lining up with TRBD1. CDR1 is LNHDA and CDR2 is SQIVND in the germline V gene (reference sequence). The CDR3 consists of 16 residues. V was pared by 4 bases and J by 2 bases, with 5 bases of the junction left unmatched. The CDR3 nucleotides read TGTGCCAGTAGTACATTTGGACAGGGGGCCACAGATACGCAGTATTTT. Residues: CASSTFGQGATDTQYF.

The table lists this clonotype with a few counts. V is TRBV15 and J is TRBJ2-1, with 13 bases aligning to TRBD2. The V segment lost 3 bases and the J segment 0 bases; nucleotides outside the gene matches: 8. Germline V lookup: CDR1 LNHNV, CDR2 YYDKDF (reference sequence). The CDR3 runs to 19 residues. Here the CDR3 DNA reads TGTGCCACCAGCAGCCGAGGACTAGCGGGAGTCGGCTCCTACAATGAGCAGTTCTTC. Encoded protein: CATSSRGLAGVGSYNEQFF.

This clonotype was counted between two and nine times. This chain joins TRBV28 and TRBJ2-5; 11 bases line up with TRBD2. V lost 5 bases to trimming and J lost 0 bases; unmatched junction nucleotides: 8. The CDR3 runs 17 residues. Germline CDR1 and CDR2: MDHEN and SYDVKM. The CDR3 spells CASSPAGTSGYQETQYF. In DNA, the CDR3 is TGTGCCAGCAGTCCAGCGGGGACTAGCGGTTACCAAGAGACCCAGTACTTC.

This clonotype was counted between two and nine times. J is TRBJ1-1 and V is TRBV4-3; D is possibly TRBD1 (5 bases). Germline CDR1 LGHNA, CDR2 YSLEER. V lost 3 bases and J lost 4, with 9 bases in between. The CDR3 is made up of 13 amino acids. CDR3 sequence (DNA): TGCGCCAGCAGCCACGGCGGGGGCACTGAAGCTTTCTTT. Translating it yields CASSHGGGTEAFF.

V and J are TRBV9 and TRBJ2-1; the D gene is possibly TRBD2 (5 bases). Germline CDR1 reads SGDLS; CDR2 reads YYNGEE. V gave up 3 bases and J gave up 1 base, with 17 bases separating them. The CDR3 loop spans 17 amino acids. For the CDR3, the DNA is TGTGCCAGCAGCGATCCCCCCGACCGGGATTCCTACAATGAGCAGTTCTTC. It is translated as CASSDPPDRDSYNEQFF.

The chain joins TRBV4-3 to TRBJ2-3; 7 nucleotides match TRBD2. In germline, CDR1 is LGHNA, CDR2 YSLEER. CDR3 length equals 16 residues. The trim removed 1 base at V and 1 base at J, leaving 5 bases unmatched. This CDR3 reads CASSQVGLVGTDTQYF. The DNA for the CDR3 is TGCGCCAGCAGCCAAGTCGGACTAGTCGGCACAGATACGCAGTATTTT.